The clone carrying this TCR beta chain has more than one count but fewer than ten. Trimming stripped 3 bases from V and 8 bases from J, with 20 bases between. The CDR3 spans 16 residues. The germline V gene encodes CDR1 MNHNS and CDR2 SASEGT. This entry comes from a study of blood T cells in healthy people across ages. Then a second PCR, running roughly 7 to 11 cycles, was carried out with a sample-barcoded 5' primer and a J-beta primer mix. Using its own MiXCR run on the 5' RACE reads, TCRdb lists one record per CDR3 protein. The sample lists fewer than 2,000,000 distinct CDR3 sequences; about 35% were seen once.

The source material was blood. The V gene is TRBV6-1, the J gene TRBJ2-1; TRBD1 or TRBD2 may be the D gene (5 bases each). This TCR was sampled from a woman between 25 and 40 years old in good health. CDR3 sequence (DNA): TGTGCCAGCAGTGAGGCGCTTGGGGCCGGGATCGATGAGCAGTTCTTC. Translation: CASSEALGAGIDEQFF.